These 17 T cell receptor beta chains were sequenced from one sample in a study of T cells in Graves' hyperthyroidism and ophthalmopathy. TCR beta CDR3 regions were amplified from RNA. HTBI primers were employed in a first-round RT-PCR of the TCR CDR3. TCRdb called the multiplex PCR reads again in MiXCR, with one record for every CDR3 protein. In the table there are fewer than 650,000 distinct CDR3 sequences, 14% to 15% of which are singletons. Sequencing input: blood. Source of these receptors: a woman in her 40s with Graves' ophthalmopathy.

This clonotype was counted a single time. Compared with germline, one end of the junction differs, possibly owing to a read error. CDR3 sequence reads: CVSSETGSYEQYF. DNA of the CDR3: TGTGTCAGCAGTGAAACAGGGTCCTACGAGCAGTACTTC. The chain recombines TRBV6-1 with TRBJ2-7; possible D gene TRBD1, 6 bases. The CDR3 runs 13 residues. Per germline, CDR1 MNHNS and CDR2 SASEGT.

This clonotype was counted at least ten times. This chain links TRBV25-1 with TRBJ2-2; D is uncertain. The CDR3 runs to 14 residues. Trimming cost V 2 bases and J 0 bases, with 4 bases left between them. Germline V gene lookup returns CDR1 MGHDK and CDR2 SYGVNS. Here the CDR3 DNA reads TGTGCCAGCAGTGAACTAACGAACACCGGGGAGCTGTTTTTT. It yields the protein CASSELTNTGELFF.

The sample holds many counts of this clonotype. The J gene is TRBJ1-5, the V gene TRBV6-2 or TRBV6-3, with unresolved D. The CDR3 extends over 12 amino acids. V shed 6 bases and J shed 0 bases, with 3 bases lying between them. Germline V gives CDR1 MNHEY, CDR2 SVGEGT. CDR3 region: CASRASNQPQHF. DNA of the CDR3: TGTGCCAGCAGGGCTAGCAATCAGCCCCAGCATTTT.

The rearrangement joins TRBV2 to TRBJ2-5; D not resolved. This CDR3 spans 15 amino acids. The V end lost 3 bases, the J end lost 6 bases, and 17 bases lay between the germline ends. Germline V gene sequence: CDR1 SNHLY, CDR2 FYNNEI. Written as DNA, the CDR3 is TGTGCCAGCAGTGAGGGTTATTATCGGTCAAAGACCCAGTACTTC. Its translation: CASSEGYYRSKTQYF.

A word on this clonotype: A much more abundant neighbour one base away suggests this may be a read error. The CDR3 is CSTRAARGGGEQYF. In DNA form, the CDR3 reads TGCAGTACTAGAGCGGCGCGGGGAGGGGGTGAGCAGTACTTC. The chain is built from TRBV20-1 and TRBJ2-7, with D perhaps TRBD2 (7 bases). CDR1 is DFQATT, CDR2 SNEGSKA, per germline (reference sequence). CDR3 size: 14 residues.

The table lists this clonotype with a few counts. The chain employs TRBV7-3 and TRBJ2-2, with 7 bases that match TRBD1. The J segment lost 0 bases and the V segment lost 3 bases, leaving 7 bases of the junction unmatched. This CDR3 region has 17 residues. Looked up from germline, CDR1 is SGHTA and CDR2 is FQGTGA. CDR3 region: CASSLVGDRANTGELFF. In DNA, the CDR3 is TGTGCCAGCAGCTTGGTGGGGGACAGAGCGAACACCGGGGAGCTGTTTTTT. Together with reference TRBV7-3 and TRBJ2-2, the CDR3 gives the full variable domain: GAGVSQTPSNKVTEKGKYVELRCDPISGHTALYWYRQSLGQGPEFLIYFQGTGAADDSGLPNDRFFAVRPEGSVSTLKIQRTERGDSAVYLCASSLVGDRANTGELFFGEGSRLTVL.

This clonotype came up many times. The J gene is TRBJ2-7, the V gene TRBV28, with TRBD1 matching 7 bases. Unmatched junction bases numbered 5, after V lost 4 bases and J lost 5 bases. This CDR3 has 13 residues. Per the germline V gene, CDR1 is MDHEN and CDR2 is SYDVKM. The CDR3 sequence: CASSYPDRDEQYF. CDR3 DNA sequence: TGTGCCAGCAGTTACCCCGACAGGGACGAGCAGTACTTC.

In its sample, this clonotype was seen many times. The chain couples TRBV7-8 to TRBJ2-7; 8 bases are a match to TRBD2. In germline, CDR1 is SGHVS, CDR2 FQNEAQ. With V trimmed by 5 bases and J by 5 bases, 11 bases remained unmatched. CDR3 length: 15 residues. CDR3 sequence (DNA): TGTGCCAGCAGCATGGTGAGCGGGAGAATCCACGAGCAGTACTTC. Amino acid sequence: CASSMVSGRIHEQYF.

This clonotype was picked up many times. The chain employs TRBV11-1 and TRBJ2-6, with D possibly called TRBD1 or TRBD2 (7 bases each). The V and J ends lost 4 bases and 0 bases respectively, with 16 bases between them. Germline CDR1 and CDR2: SGHAT and FQDESV (reference sequence). The CDR3 spans 18 residues. This CDR3 is CASSSMTGRGSGANVLTF. The CDR3 DNA is TGTGCCAGCAGCTCGATGACAGGGAGGGGCTCTGGGGCCAACGTCCTGACTTTC.

The chain is built from TRBV7-9 and TRBJ2-7; D call uncertain. The V gene's germline CDR1 is SEHNR and CDR2 FQNEAQ (reference sequence). The V end was cut by 4 bases, the J end by 2 bases, with 12 bases between. The CDR3 extends over 14 amino acids. The DNA of the CDR3 is TGTGCCAGCAGCTCTCAGCGCCAGGCCTACGAGCAGTACTTC. It encodes CASSSQRQAYEQYF. Together with reference TRBV7-9 and TRBJ2-7, the CDR3 gives the full variable domain: DTGVSQNPRHKITKRGQNVTFRCDPISEHNRLYWYRQTLGQGPEFLTYFQNEAQLEKSRLLSDRFSAERPKGSFSTLEIQRTEQGDSAMYLCASSSQRQAYEQYFGPGTRLTVT.

This clonotype was seen many times. The J gene is TRBJ1-2, the V gene TRBV19; 7 bases are shared with TRBD1. This CDR3 contains 14 residues. With 5 bases clipped from V and 6 bases from J, the junction kept 9 bases outside the gene matches. CDR1 LNHDA and CDR2 SQIVND come from the germline V gene (reference sequence). CDR3 in amino acids: CASSRQGQPHGYTF. The DNA of the CDR3 is TGTGCCAGTAGTCGCCAGGGACAGCCTCATGGCTACACCTTC.

The chain employs TRBV28 and TRBJ2-3, with unresolved D. V lost 5 bases to trimming and J lost 2 bases, with 14 bases between them. Germline assignment: CDR1 MDHEN and CDR2 SYDVKM. The CDR3 totals 15 residues. CDR3 DNA: TGTGCCAGCAGTAAACTGGACGTATTCACAGATACGCAGTATTTT. The encoded protein is CASSKLDVFTDTQYF. The variable domain in full, completed from reference TRBV28 and TRBJ2-3, reads DVKVTQSSRYLVKRTGEKVFLECVQDMDHENMFWYRQDPGLGLRLIYFSYDVKMKEKGDIPEGYSVSREKKERFSLILESASTNQTSMYLCASSKLDVFTDTQYFGPGTRLTVL.

In this sample, this clonotype turned up a few times. The CDR3 sequence is CASIPTGRPGDEQYF. The CDR3 region has the DNA TGTGCCAGCATCCCTACTGGGCGCCCGGGCGACGAGCAGTACTTC. The chain is built from TRBV28 and TRBJ2-7; D remains unclear. From germline, CDR1 is MDHEN and CDR2 SYDVKM. The CDR3 sequence is 15 residues long. Trimming removed 7 bases from V and 5 bases from J, with 21 bases in between.

This clonotype occurred a few times. CDR3 loop: CASSHMGTDRKNTEAFF. The CDR3 DNA reads as TGTGCCAGCAGCCACATGGGGACTGACAGAAAGAACACTGAAGCTTTCTTT. The chain recombines TRBV11-1 with TRBJ1-1; D is perhaps TRBD1 (5 bases). The CDR3 runs to 17 residues. Germline CDR1 and CDR2: SGHAT and FQDESV (reference sequence). V was pared by 5 bases and J by 1 base, with 20 bases between.

This clonotype was counted many times. The chain links TRBV20-1 to TRBJ2-5; TRBD2 might be the D (7 bases). Trimming removed 6 bases at V and 0 bases at J, with 14 bases between. The germline CDR1 and CDR2 sequences are DFQATT and SNEGSKA (reference sequence). The CDR3 loop spans 14 amino acids. CDR3 bases: TGCAGTGCCCTGGCGGGGGCGAACCAAGAGACCCAGTACTTC. This sequence encodes CSALAGANQETQYF.

This clonotype was seen at least ten times. V and J are TRBV12-3 or TRBV12-4 and TRBJ2-5; D unclear. V lost 1 base, J lost 8 bases, and 20 bases lay in between. The length of the CDR3 is 16 residues. The CDR3 region is CASSLGLTAPPDTQYF. The CDR3 nucleotides read TGTGCCAGCAGTTTAGGGTTGACGGCGCCACCCGACACCCAGTACTTC.

The chain couples TRBV9 to TRBJ2-2; D perhaps matches TRBD1 (5 bases). Germline V gives CDR1 SGDLS, CDR2 YYNGEE. The V gene lost 3 bases and the J gene lost 4 bases, with 13 bases spanning the gap. The CDR3 contains 15 residues. The chain's CDR3 is CASSEGPRSTGELFF. The CDR3 DNA reads as TGTGCCAGCAGCGAGGGGCCAAGGAGCACCGGGGAGCTGTTTTTT.